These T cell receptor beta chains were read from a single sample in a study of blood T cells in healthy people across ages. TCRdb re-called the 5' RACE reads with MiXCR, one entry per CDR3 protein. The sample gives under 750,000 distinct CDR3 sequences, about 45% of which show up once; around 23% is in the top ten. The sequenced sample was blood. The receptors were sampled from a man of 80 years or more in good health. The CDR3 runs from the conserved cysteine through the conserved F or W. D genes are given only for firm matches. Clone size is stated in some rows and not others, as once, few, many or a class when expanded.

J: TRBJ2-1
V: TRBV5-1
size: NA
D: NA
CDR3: CASSLQGGEQFF
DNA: TGCGCCAGCAGCTTGCAGGGAGGTGAGCAGTTCTTC

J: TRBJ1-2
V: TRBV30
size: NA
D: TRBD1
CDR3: CAWSAGQGSPLMGGYTF
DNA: TGTGCCTGGAGTGCGGGACAGGGAAGTCCCCTTATGGGGGGCTACACCTTC

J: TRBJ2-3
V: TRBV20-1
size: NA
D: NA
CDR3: CSAVDSSTDTQYF
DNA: TGCAGTGCTGTGGACAGTTCCACGGATACGCAGTATTTT

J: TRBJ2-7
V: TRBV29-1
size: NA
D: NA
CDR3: CSVMTAPYEQYF
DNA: TGCAGCGTTATGACAGCCCCCTACGAGCAGTACTTC

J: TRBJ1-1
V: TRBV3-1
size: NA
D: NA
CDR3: CASSRQAEAFF
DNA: TGTGCCAGCAGCCGACAGGCGGAAGCTTTCTTT

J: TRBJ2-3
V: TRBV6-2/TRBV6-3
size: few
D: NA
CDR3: CASSYGNTQYF
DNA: TGTGCCAGCAGTTACGGCAATACGCAGTATTTT

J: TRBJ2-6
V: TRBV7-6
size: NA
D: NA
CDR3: CASSAQVPANVLTF
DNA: TGTGCCAGCAGCGCCCAGGTCCCGGCCAACGTCCTGACTTTC

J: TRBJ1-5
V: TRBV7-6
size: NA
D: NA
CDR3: CASSVSEISPQHF
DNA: TGTGCCAGCAGCGTCTCTGAGATCAGCCCCCAGCATTTT

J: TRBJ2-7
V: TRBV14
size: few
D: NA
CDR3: CASSAGLSVQYF
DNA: TGTGCCAGCAGCGCCGGACTTTCAGTGCAGTACTTC

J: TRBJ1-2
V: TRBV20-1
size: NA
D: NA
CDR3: CSARDRSSNYGYTF
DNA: TGCAGTGCTAGAGATCGAAGCTCGAACTATGGCTACACCTTC

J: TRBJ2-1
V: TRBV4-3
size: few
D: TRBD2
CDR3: CASSQDWSGRGNEQFF
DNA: TGCGCCAGCAGCCAAGATTGGAGCGGGAGGGGCAATGAGCAGTTCTTC

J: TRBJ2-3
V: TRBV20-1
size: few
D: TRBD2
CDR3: CSAPWTSGTDTQYF
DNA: TGCAGTGCACCTTGGACTAGCGGGACAGATACGCAGTATTTT

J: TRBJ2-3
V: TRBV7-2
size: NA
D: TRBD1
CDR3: CASSLSSGTGTDTQYF
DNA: TGTGCCAGCAGCTTATCCTCCGGGACAGGCACAGATACGCAGTATTTT

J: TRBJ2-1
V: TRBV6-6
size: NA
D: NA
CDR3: CASSYRGPSLLDEQFF
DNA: TGTGCCAGCAGTTACCGAGGACCTTCTCTACTGGATGAGCAGTTCTTC

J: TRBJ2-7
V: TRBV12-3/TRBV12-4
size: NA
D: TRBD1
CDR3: CASSSDRGLDEQYF
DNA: TGTGCCAGCAGTTCGGACAGGGGCCTTGACGAGCAGTACTTC

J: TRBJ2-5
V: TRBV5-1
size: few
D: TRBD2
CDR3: CASSPGLAVQETQYF
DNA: TGCGCCAGCAGCCCGGGACTAGCGGTCCAAGAGACCCAGTACTTC

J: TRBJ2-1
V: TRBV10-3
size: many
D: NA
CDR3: CAILVPPNEQFF
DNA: TGTGCCATCTTAGTCCCTCCCAATGAGCAGTTCTTC

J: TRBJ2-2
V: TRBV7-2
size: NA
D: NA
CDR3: CASRVGGDTGELFF
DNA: TGTGCCAGCAGAGTAGGGGGAGACACCGGGGAGCTGTTTTTT

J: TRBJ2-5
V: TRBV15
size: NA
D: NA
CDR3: CATSRQAGQLTYDQYF
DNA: TGTGCCACCAGCAGACAGGCGGGACAGCTAACCTACGATCAGTACTTC

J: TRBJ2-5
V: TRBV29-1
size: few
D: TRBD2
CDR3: CSVGASGMKEYF
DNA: TGCAGCGTTGGGGCTAGCGGGATGAAGGAGTACTTC

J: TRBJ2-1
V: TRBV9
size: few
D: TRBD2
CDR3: CASRPGGSSYNEQFF
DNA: TGTGCCAGCAGGCCGGGGGGGAGCTCCTACAATGAGCAGTTCTTC

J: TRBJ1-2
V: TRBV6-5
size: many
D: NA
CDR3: CASTRGLAGGYTF
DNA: TGTGCCAGCACCCGCGGACTCGCGGGGGGCTACACCTTC

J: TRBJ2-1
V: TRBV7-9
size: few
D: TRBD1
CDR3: CASSLAWDRGSEQFF
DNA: TGTGCCAGCAGCTTAGCTTGGGACAGGGGAAGTGAGCAGTTCTTC

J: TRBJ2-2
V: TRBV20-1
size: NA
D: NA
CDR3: CSARGHGGYTGELFF
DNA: TGCAGTGCTAGAGGTCATGGAGGATACACCGGGGAGCTGTTTTTT

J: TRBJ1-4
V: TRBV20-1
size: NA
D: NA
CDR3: CSPGSATNEKLFF
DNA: TGCAGTCCCGGGAGCGCAACTAATGAAAAACTGTTTTTT

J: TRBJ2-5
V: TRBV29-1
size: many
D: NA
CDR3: CSVGDLSAAEETQYF
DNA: TGCAGCGTTGGGGACCTCAGCGCGGCCGAAGAGACCCAGTACTTC

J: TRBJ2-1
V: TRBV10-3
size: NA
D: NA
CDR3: CAIGPDFGGLNEQFF
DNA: TGTGCCATCGGGCCGGACTTCGGGGGGCTAAATGAGCAGTTCTTC

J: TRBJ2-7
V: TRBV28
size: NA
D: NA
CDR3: CASRRFTGSYEQYF
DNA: TGTGCCAGCAGACGATTCACAGGGTCCTACGAGCAGTACTTC

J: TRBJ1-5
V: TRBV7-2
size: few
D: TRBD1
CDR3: CASSLVGTEGGKQPQHF
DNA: TGTGCCAGCAGCTTAGTAGGGACAGAGGGCGGGAAGCAGCCCCAGCATTTT

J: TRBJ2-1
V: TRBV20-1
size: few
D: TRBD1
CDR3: CSARDLVGDRGSYNEQFF
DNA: TGCAGTGCTAGAGATCTGGTCGGGGACAGGGGAAGTTACAATGAGCAGTTCTTC

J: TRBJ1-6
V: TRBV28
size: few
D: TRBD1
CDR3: CASSSGTVGSPLHF
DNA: TGTGCCAGCAGTTCCGGGACAGTGGGTTCACCCCTCCACTTT

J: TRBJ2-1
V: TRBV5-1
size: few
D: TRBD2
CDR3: CASSLVLAGSYEQFF
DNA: TGCGCCAGCAGCTTGGTTCTAGCGGGATCCTATGAGCAGTTCTTC

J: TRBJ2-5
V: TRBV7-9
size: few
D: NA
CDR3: CAGGFQETQYF
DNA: TGTGCCGGAGGGTTTCAAGAGACCCAGTACTTC

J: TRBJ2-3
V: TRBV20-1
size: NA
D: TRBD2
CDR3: CSAPGASGGSDTQYF
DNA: TGCAGTGCTCCCGGGGCAAGCGGGGGGTCAGATACGCAGTATTTT

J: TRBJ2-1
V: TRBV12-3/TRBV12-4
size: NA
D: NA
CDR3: CASSSGHDNEQFF
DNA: TGTGCCAGCAGTTCGGGACACGACAATGAGCAGTTCTTC

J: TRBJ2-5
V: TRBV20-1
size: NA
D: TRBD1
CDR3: CSARETGGFQETQYF
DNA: TGCAGTGCTAGAGAAACAGGGGGCTTCCAAGAGACCCAGTACTTC

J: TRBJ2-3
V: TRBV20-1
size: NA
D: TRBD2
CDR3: CSARGGTSGGTDTQYF
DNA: TGCAGTGCTAGAGGCGGGACTAGCGGGGGCACAGATACGCAGTATTTT

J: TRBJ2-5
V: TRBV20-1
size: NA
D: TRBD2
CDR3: CSARDESGRLRETQYF
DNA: TGCAGTGCTAGAGATGAGAGCGGGAGGTTGAGAGAGACCCAGTACTTC

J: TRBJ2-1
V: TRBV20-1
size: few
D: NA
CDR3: CSAPPSTLGNEQFF
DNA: TGCAGTGCTCCGCCCTCTACCCTTGGGAATGAGCAGTTCTTC

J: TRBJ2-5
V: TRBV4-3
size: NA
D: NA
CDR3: CASSQDPRSCGETQYF
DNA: TGCGCCAGCAGCCAAGATCCCCGAAGTTGTGGAGAGACCCAGTACTTC

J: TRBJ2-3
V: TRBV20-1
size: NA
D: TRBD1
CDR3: CSASSNRGTDTQYF
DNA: TGCAGTGCTAGTTCAAACAGGGGAACAGATACGCAGTATTTT

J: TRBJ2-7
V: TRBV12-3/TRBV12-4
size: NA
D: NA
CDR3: CASSSPGIRYEQYF
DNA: TGTGCCAGCAGTTCCCCAGGGATTCGTTACGAGCAGTACTTC

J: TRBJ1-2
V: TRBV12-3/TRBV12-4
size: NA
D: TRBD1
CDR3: CASSGPRQGAQYGYTF
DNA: TGTGCCAGCAGCGGCCCCAGACAGGGGGCTCAATATGGCTACACCTTC

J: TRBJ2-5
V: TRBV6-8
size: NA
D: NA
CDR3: CASSLGEAGNWPRLTQYF
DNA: TGTGCCAGCAGTTTAGGAGAAGCAGGGAATTGGCCCCGTTTGACCCAGTACTTC

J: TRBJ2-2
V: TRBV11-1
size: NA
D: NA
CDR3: CASSLPGSGELFF
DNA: TGTGCCAGCAGCTTACCAGGTTCAGGGGAGCTGTTTTTT

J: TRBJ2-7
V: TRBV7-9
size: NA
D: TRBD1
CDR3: CASSLNRGLYEQYF
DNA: TGTGCCAGCAGCCTTAACAGGGGCCTGTACGAGCAGTACTTC

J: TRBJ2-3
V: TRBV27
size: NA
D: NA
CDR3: CASRRVPDTQYF
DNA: TGTGCCAGCCGGAGGGTCCCAGATACGCAGTATTTT

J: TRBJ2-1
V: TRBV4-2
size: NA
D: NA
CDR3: CASSQDPDVQTSYNEQFF
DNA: TGTGCCAGCAGCCAAGATCCTGATGTGCAAACCTCCTACAATGAGCAGTTCTTC

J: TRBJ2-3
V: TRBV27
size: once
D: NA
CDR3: CASSLPNKDTQYF
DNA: TGTGCCAGCAGTTTACCAAACAAAGATACGCAGTATTTT

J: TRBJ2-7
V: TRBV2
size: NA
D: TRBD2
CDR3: CASSDPARLATSYEQYF
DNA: TGTGCCAGCAGTGATCCCGCTCGACTAGCCACCTCCTACGAGCAGTACTTC

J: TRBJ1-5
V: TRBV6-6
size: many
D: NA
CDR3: CASKALPKGNQPQHF
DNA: TGTGCCAGCAAGGCGCTCCCGAAAGGGAATCAGCCCCAGCATTTT